These 29 T cell receptor beta chains were all obtained from the same sample, sequenced in a study of blood T cell repertoires in COVID-19. Assay used: immunoSEQ multiplex PCR; TCRdb lists only in-frame clones, some missing. The sample holds roughly 300,000 clones; more than 75% are singletons and the top ten take approximately 5%. The sequencing input was PBMCs or T cells enriched from blood (not recorded which). These receptors came from a young woman who had recovered from COVID-19.

This chain uses TRBV5-1 with TRBJ1-6, with 9 bases fitting TRBD1. The germline CDR1 and CDR2 sequences are SGHRS and YFSETQ. V lost 4 bases and J lost 5; bases outside the gene matches: 10. The length of the CDR3 is 17 residues. Written as DNA, the CDR3 is TGCGCCAGCAGCCTCTGGACAGGGGCGACAAATAATTCACCCCTCCACTTT. The encoded protein is CASSLWTGATNNSPLHF.

The chain has TRBV27 and TRBJ2-6, with 10 nucleotides matching TRBD1. Germline CDR1 reads MNHEY; CDR2 reads SMNVEV (reference sequence). The CDR3 extends over 19 amino acids. Trimming at V came to 5 bases and at J to 4 bases, leaving 14 bases not matched to a gene. The CDR3 loop reads CASSPGTGVLNPGANVLTF. In nucleotides, the CDR3 is TGTGCCAGCAGTCCAGGGACAGGGGTTCTCAATCCAGGGGCCAACGTCCTGACTTTC.

V usage is TRBV4-1 and J usage is TRBJ1-1; 10 nucleotides align to TRBD1. CDR1 MGHRA and CDR2 YSYEKL come from the germline V gene. This CDR3 has 16 amino acids. Germline trimming cut 3 bases from V and 5 bases from J; bases unmatched to any gene: 9. CDR3 residues: CASSQESPGQGTEAFF. The CDR3 DNA follows: TGCGCCAGCAGCCAGGAATCCCCGGGACAGGGGACTGAAGCTTTCTTT.

J is TRBJ1-6 and V is TRBV6-1; D perhaps matches TRBD1 (5 bases). Germline CDR1 and CDR2: MNHNS and SASEGT. V shed 3 bases and J shed 7 bases, with 16 bases lying between them. CDR3 length equals 16 residues. Here the CDR3 reads CASSDRQGQLNSPLHF. Here the CDR3 DNA reads TGTGCCAGCAGTGATCGACAAGGACAACTCAATTCACCCCTCCACTTT.

CDR3 coding DNA: TGTGCCACCAGCAGAGATAGCGACATCCTGGTGGAAAAACTGTTTTTT. Amino acids: CATSRDSDILVEKLFF. This sequence joins TRBV15 and TRBJ1-4; D is uncertain. Trimming removed 0 bases at V and 8 bases at J, with 16 bases between. This CDR3 has 16 residues. CDR1 and CDR2 from the germline V gene are LNHNV and YYDKDF (reference sequence).

The V and J genes are TRBV2 and TRBJ1-3; 8 nucleotides line up with TRBD1. CDR1 and CDR2 from the germline V gene are SNHLY and FYNNEI. The CDR3 length is 15 residues. The V segment lost 6 bases and the J segment 2 bases; nucleotides outside the gene matches: 6. CDR3 nucleotides: TGTGCCAGCAGAGCCGGGACAGGACCTGGAAACACCATATATTTT. Translation gives CASRAGTGPGNTIYF.

This clone occurred a few times. V and J are TRBV15 and TRBJ2-1, with a possible D match to TRBD1 (6 bases). The CDR3 loop spans 15 amino acids. V was shortened by 0 bases and J by 1 base, with 7 bases between the two germline ends. CDR1 LNHNV and CDR2 YYDKDF come from the germline V gene (reference sequence). This CDR3 is CATSRDRGSYNEQFF. For the CDR3, the DNA is TGTGCCACCAGCAGAGACAGGGGTTCCTACAATGAGCAGTTCTTC.

The chain is built from TRBV7-8 and TRBJ1-1, with 7 bases that match TRBD1. The germline CDR1 and CDR2 sequences are SGHVS and FQNEAQ. V lost 5 bases to trimming and J lost 3 bases; unmatched junction nucleotides: 6. The CDR3 is 14 residues long. The CDR3 sequence: CASSQTGLDTEAFF. The CDR3 coding sequence is TGTGCCAGCAGCCAGACAGGGCTTGACACTGAAGCTTTCTTT.

The V and J genes are TRBV6-1 and TRBJ2-1, with D possibly being TRBD2 (5 bases). V gave up 3 bases and J gave up 8 bases, with 14 bases separating them. In germline, CDR1 is MNHNS, CDR2 SASEGT. CDR3 length: 14 residues. As DNA, the CDR3 is TGTGCCAGCAGTGACGGGATCGGGATGGATGAGCAGTTCTTC. It translates to CASSDGIGMDEQFF.

The chain joins TRBV7-2 to TRBJ2-1, with 10 nucleotides matching TRBD1. Per germline, CDR1 SGHTA and CDR2 FQGNSA. The J segment lost 0 bases and the V segment lost 5 bases, leaving 4 bases of the junction unmatched. The CDR3 is made up of 16 amino acids. The CDR3 DNA reads TGTGCCAGCAGCCCCGACAGGGGGCTCTCCTACAATGAGCAGTTCTTC. Amino acids: CASSPDRGLSYNEQFF.

The genes are TRBV29-1 and TRBJ2-3; TRBD2 might be the D (7 bases). This CDR3 has 12 amino acids. CDR1 and CDR2 from the germline V gene are SQVTM and ANQGSEA. Trimming removed 4 bases from V and 7 bases from J, with 12 bases in between. This chain's CDR3 is CSVAGGMNTQYF. CDR3 nucleotide sequence: TGCAGCGTTGCGGGGGGCATGAATACGCAGTATTTT.

The chain carries TRBV6-1 and TRBJ1-6; 7 positions agree with TRBD1. Germline V lookup: CDR1 MNHNS, CDR2 SASEGT. With 3 bases clipped from V and 5 bases from J, the junction kept 7 bases outside the gene matches. This CDR3 contains 16 residues. The CDR3 spells CASSDTGVRDNSPLHF. For the CDR3, the DNA is TGTGCCAGCAGTGATACAGGGGTAAGGGATAATTCACCCCTCCACTTT.

A single count supports this clone. The chain has TRBV27 and TRBJ2-5, with a possible D match to TRBD1 (6 bases). V was shortened by 3 bases and J by 4 bases, with 9 bases between the two germline ends. CDR3 length equals 13 residues. Germline V gives CDR1 MNHEY, CDR2 SMNVEV (reference sequence). This CDR3 reads CASSLGRGETQYF. The CDR3, as DNA: TGTGCCAGCAGTTTGGGCAGGGGAGAGACCCAGTACTTC.

This chain connects TRBV7-6 to TRBJ2-5; D might be TRBD1 (6 bases). The CDR3 length is 17 residues. Germline V gene data show CDR1 as SGHVS and CDR2 as FNYEAQ. Trimming pared 5 bases from V and 3 bases from J, leaving 22 bases between. This CDR3 reads CASSRTYRARWEETQYF. DNA for the CDR3: TGTGCCAGCAGCCGGACTTACAGGGCTCGGTGGGAAGAGACCCAGTACTTC.

The CDR3 DNA sequence: TGCGCCAGCAGCCAAGGCCACGCCGGGACAGGGTATGGCTACACCTTC. This codes for CASSQGHAGTGYGYTF. V usage is TRBV4-3 and J usage is TRBJ1-2, with 9 bases matching TRBD1. V trimming: 1 base; J trimming: 5 bases; junction bases outside the gene matches: 8. CDR3 size: 16 residues. Germline V CDR1 and CDR2: LGHNA, YSLEER.

The genes are TRBV19 and TRBJ1-5; the D is unclear. V lost 3 bases and J lost 1, with 13 bases in between. The germline V gene has CDR1 LNHDA and CDR2 SQIVND (reference sequence). The CDR3 covers 16 residues. The CDR3, as DNA: TGTGCCAGTAGTATGCGGTCGACCCGGAGCAATCAGCCCCAGCATTTT. Residues: CASSMRSTRSNQPQHF.

This clone was seen only a few times. V is TRBV2 and J is TRBJ1-1, with D uncertain. Germline assignment: CDR1 SNHLY and CDR2 FYNNEI. This CDR3 comprises 15 residues. V was cut by 7 bases and J by 3 bases, with 18 bases left in between. CDR3 in amino acids: CASTGRTGGHTEAFF. The CDR3, as DNA: TGTGCCAGCACGGGGAGAACTGGAGGGCACACTGAAGCTTTCTTT.

The chain combines TRBV29-1 with TRBJ1-4, with D maybe TRBD1 (6 bases). Trimming left V 4 bases short and J 6 bases short, with 12 bases between. In germline, CDR1 is SQVTM, CDR2 ANQGSEA. The CDR3 is 13 amino acids. The CDR3 DNA is TGCAGCGTTGTCAGGGGAACGGATGAAAAACTGTTTTTT. Translation: CSVVRGTDEKLFF.

This sequence joins TRBV9 and TRBJ1-2; weak D call: TRBD1 (5 bases). V was pared by 0 bases and J by 3 bases, with 12 bases between. The V gene's germline CDR1 is SGDLS and CDR2 YYNGEE. This CDR3 has 15 amino acids. The CDR3 DNA reads TGTGCCAGCAGCGTAGCTACGGGGGGGGACTATGGCTACACCTTC. This codes for CASSVATGGDYGYTF. Full variable domain (missing parts from reference TRBV9 and TRBJ1-2): DSGVTQTPKHLITATGQRVTLRCSPRSGDLSVYWYQQSLDQGLQFLIQYYNGEERAKGNILERFSAQQFPDLHSELNLSSLELGDSALYFCASSVATGGDYGYTFGSGTRLTVV.

V gene TRBV2 combines with J gene TRBJ1-2; D gene ambiguous. Germline assignment: CDR1 SNHLY and CDR2 FYNNEI. This CDR3 comprises 12 residues. The V gene lost 8 bases and the J gene lost 4 bases, with 11 bases spanning the gap. The CDR3 loop is CASRWAGYGYTF. Here the CDR3 DNA reads TGTGCCAGCCGCTGGGCCGGCTATGGCTACACCTTC.

The genes are TRBV25-1 and TRBJ1-6; 7 nucleotides align to TRBD1. The V and J ends lost 1 base and 7 bases, in that order; junction bases with no gene match: 10. Germline CDR1 reads MGHDK; CDR2 reads SYGVNS. CDR3 length equals 17 residues. CDR3 nucleotide sequence: TGTGCCAGCAGTGAATGGGGTTTGAGGGGGCAAAATTCACCCCTCCACTTT. Translating gives CASSEWGLRGQNSPLHF.

The chain carries TRBV11-2 and TRBJ1-2; a weak D match, TRBD1 (5 bases). Germline CDR1 is SGHAT and CDR2 is FQNNGV. Trimming cost V 4 bases and J 0 bases, with 18 bases left between them. The CDR3 is 17 amino acids. Written as DNA, the CDR3 is TGTGCCAGCAGCTGGCTCCGAACCAAGGGGACTAACTATGGCTACACCTTC. It yields the protein CASSWLRTKGTNYGYTF.

The V and J genes are TRBV3-1 (or the pseudogene TRBV3-2) and TRBJ2-5; the D gene is possibly TRBD1 (5 bases). The V gene's germline CDR1 is LGHDT and CDR2 YNNKEL (reference sequence). The CDR3 covers 18 residues. Between the trimmed V and J ends, which lost 0 bases and 1 base, there was a span of 18 bases. Written as DNA, the CDR3 is TGTGCCAGCAGCCAAGATAGTCCCAGGGCCGCCATCCAAGAGACCCAGTACTTC. Translating it yields CASSQDSPRAAIQETQYF.

The V and J genes are TRBV4-1 and TRBJ2-2; 8 bases match TRBD2. Germline V lookup: CDR1 MGHRA, CDR2 YSYEKL. CDR3 length: 15 residues. After removal of 6 bases from V and 4 bases from J, the junction contained 7 bases not matched to a gene. Written as DNA, the CDR3 is TGCGCCAGCAGGCACTTACGGGGGGGCACCGGGGAGCTGTTTTTT. This gives the protein CASRHLRGGTGELFF.

This rearrangement joins TRBV10-3 to TRBJ1-2; no clear D. CDR3 length: 15 amino acids. V shed 4 bases and J shed 6 bases, with 18 bases lying between them. Germline V CDR1 and CDR2: ENHRY, SYGVKD. The CDR3 DNA reads as TGTGCCATCAGTGGAGGAAACCGGGAGTTGAATGGCTACACCTTC. The encoded protein is CAISGGNRELNGYTF.

This clone was picked up one time. The chain links TRBV6-1 to TRBJ2-7, with 7 nucleotides matching TRBD1. The length of the CDR3 is 14 residues. The V and J ends lost 3 bases and 8 bases, in that order; junction bases with no gene match: 10. CDR1 and CDR2 (germline): MNHNS, SASEGT. This CDR3 reads CASSEVIDRAKQYF. As DNA, the CDR3 is TGTGCCAGCAGTGAGGTCATCGACAGGGCTAAGCAGTACTTC.

This clone was seen once. Other nucleotide sequences in the sample specify the same CDR3. CDR3 region: CASSLTGLQETQYF. As DNA, the CDR3 is TGCGCCAGCAGCCTGACAGGTCTTCAAGAGACCCAGTACTTC. This chain uses TRBV5-1 with TRBJ2-5, with D possibly being TRBD1 (6 bases). Germline CDR1 is SGHRS and CDR2 is YFSETQ. V was trimmed by 4 bases and J by 2 bases, leaving 12 bases between them. The CDR3 totals 14 residues.

This clone was seen a few times. This chain joins TRBV7-2 and TRBJ1-1, with 8 bases identical to TRBD1. Germline loops: CDR1 SGHTA, CDR2 FQGNSA. J was trimmed by 5 bases and V by 2 bases; bases with no gene match: 13. This CDR3 is built from 17 residues. For the CDR3, the DNA is TGTGCCAGCAGCTTAACCACATCAGGGGGCGCAGGAACTGAAGCTTTCTTT. Protein sequence: CASSLTTSGGAGTEAFF.

The rearrangement joins TRBV2 to TRBJ2-7, with TRBD1 matching 7 bases. The CDR3 runs 12 residues. The V segment lost 4 bases and the J segment 3 bases; nucleotides outside the gene matches: 0. Germline V gives CDR1 SNHLY, CDR2 FYNNEI. The CDR3 spells CASSGQGYEQYF. CDR3 nucleotide sequence: TGTGCCAGCAGTGGACAGGGCTACGAGCAGTACTTC.